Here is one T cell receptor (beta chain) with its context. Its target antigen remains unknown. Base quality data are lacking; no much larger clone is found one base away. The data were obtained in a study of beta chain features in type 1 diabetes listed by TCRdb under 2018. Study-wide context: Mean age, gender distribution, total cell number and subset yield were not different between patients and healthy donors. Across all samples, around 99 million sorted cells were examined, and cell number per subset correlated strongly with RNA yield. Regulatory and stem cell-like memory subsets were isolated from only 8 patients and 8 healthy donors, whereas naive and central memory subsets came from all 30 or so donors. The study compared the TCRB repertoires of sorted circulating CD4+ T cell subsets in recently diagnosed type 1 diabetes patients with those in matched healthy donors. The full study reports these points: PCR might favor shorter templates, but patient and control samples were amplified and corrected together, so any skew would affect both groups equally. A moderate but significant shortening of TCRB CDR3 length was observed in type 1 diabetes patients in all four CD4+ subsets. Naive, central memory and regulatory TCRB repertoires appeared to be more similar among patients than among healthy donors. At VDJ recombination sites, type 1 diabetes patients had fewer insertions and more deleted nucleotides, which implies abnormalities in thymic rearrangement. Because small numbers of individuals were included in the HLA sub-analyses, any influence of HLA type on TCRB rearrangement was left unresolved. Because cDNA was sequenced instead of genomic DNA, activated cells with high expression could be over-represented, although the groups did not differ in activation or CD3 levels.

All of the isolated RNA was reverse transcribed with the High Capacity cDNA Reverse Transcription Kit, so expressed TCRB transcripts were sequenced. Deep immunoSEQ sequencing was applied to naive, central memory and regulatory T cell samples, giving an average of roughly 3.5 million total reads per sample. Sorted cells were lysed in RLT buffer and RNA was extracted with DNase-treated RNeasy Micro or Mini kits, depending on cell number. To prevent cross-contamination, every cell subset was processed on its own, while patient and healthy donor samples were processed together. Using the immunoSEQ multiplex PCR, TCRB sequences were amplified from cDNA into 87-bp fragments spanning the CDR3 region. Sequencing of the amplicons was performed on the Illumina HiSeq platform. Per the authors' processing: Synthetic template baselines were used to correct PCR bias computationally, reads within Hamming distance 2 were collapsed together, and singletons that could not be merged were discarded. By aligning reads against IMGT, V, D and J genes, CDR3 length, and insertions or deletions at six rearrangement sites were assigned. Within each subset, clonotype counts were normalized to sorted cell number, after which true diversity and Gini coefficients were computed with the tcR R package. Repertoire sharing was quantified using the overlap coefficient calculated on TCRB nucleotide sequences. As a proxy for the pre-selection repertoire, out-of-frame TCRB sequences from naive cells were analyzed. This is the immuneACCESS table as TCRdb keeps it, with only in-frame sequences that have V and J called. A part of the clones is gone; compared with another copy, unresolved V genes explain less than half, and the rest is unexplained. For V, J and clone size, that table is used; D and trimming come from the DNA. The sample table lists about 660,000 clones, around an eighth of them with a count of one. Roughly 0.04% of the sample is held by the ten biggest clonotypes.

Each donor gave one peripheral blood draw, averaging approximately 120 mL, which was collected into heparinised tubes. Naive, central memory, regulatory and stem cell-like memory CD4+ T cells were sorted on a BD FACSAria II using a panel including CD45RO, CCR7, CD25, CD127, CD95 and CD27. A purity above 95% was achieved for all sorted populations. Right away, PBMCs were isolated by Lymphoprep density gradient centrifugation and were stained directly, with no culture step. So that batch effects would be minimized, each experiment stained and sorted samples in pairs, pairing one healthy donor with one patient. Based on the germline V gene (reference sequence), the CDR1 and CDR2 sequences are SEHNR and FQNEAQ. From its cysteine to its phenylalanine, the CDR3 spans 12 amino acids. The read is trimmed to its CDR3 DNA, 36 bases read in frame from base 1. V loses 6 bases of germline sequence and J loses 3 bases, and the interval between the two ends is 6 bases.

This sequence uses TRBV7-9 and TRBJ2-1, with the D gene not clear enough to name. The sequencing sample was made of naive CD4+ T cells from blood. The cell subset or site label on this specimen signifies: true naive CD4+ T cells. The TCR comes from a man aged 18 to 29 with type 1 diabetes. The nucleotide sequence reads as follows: TGTGCCAGCAGTTTCGACTACAATGAGCAGTTCTTC. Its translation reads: CASSFDYNEQFF.